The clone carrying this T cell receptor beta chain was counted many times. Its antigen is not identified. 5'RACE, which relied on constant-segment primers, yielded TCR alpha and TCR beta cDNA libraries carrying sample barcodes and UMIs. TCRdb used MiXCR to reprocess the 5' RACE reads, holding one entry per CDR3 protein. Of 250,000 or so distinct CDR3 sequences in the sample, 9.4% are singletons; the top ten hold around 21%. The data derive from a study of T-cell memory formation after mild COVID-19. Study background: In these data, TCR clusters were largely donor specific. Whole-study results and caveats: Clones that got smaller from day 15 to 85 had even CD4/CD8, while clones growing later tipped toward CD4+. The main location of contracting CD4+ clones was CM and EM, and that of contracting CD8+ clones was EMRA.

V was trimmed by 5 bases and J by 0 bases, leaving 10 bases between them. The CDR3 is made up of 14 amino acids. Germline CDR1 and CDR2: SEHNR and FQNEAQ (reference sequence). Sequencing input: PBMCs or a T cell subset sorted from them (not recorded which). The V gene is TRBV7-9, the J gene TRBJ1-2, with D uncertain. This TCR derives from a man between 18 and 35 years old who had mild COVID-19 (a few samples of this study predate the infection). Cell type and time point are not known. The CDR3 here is CASSRPGPNYGYTF. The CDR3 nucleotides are TGTGCCAGCAGCCGACCGGGCCCTAACTATGGCTACACCTTC.